The 30 T cell receptor beta chains listed next were all sequenced from one sample in a study of OX40 agonist ivuxolimab in advanced cancers. Repertoires were generated with immunoSEQ multiplex PCR, while TCRdb's copy carries only in-frame clones and drops some. The data contain approximately 68,000 clones, approximately 82% of them seen just once; the ten biggest clones take up 6.7%. The sequences come from CD4+ or CD8+ T cells sorted from blood, collected in a trial of the OX40 agonist ivuxolimab. These TCRs come from an adult with an advanced solid tumor such as melanoma, head and neck, liver or kidney cancer.

In this sample, this clone turned up once. V is TRBV2 and J is TRBJ1-3; D is unresolved. Trimming stripped 2 bases from V and 0 bases from J, with 14 bases between. Germline CDR1 reads SNHLY; CDR2 reads FYNNEI. This CDR3 is 17 amino acids long. CDR3 sequence: CASSEIRVQHSGNTIYF. In DNA, the CDR3 is TGTGCCAGCAGTGAAATCCGCGTACAGCACTCTGGAAACACCATATATTTT. The variable domain in full, with the rest retrieved from reference TRBV2 and TRBJ1-3, is EPEVTQTPSHQVTQMGQEVILRCVPISNHLYFYWYRQILGQKVEFLVSFYNNEISEKSEIFDDQFSVERPDGSNFTLKIRSTKLEDSAMYFCASSEIRVQHSGNTIYFGEGSWLTVV.

This chain joins TRBV5-4 and TRBJ2-5; D might be TRBD2 (6 bases). Per germline, CDR1 SGHNT and CDR2 YYREEE (reference sequence). Trimming shortened V by 0 bases and J by 2 bases, and 11 bases separated the two germline ends. There are 15 residues in the CDR3. The DNA of the CDR3 is TGTGCCAGCAGCTTGGAGTTCGCGGGGCAAGAGACCCAGTACTTC. Its translation is CASSLEFAGQETQYF.

The chain joins TRBV9 to TRBJ2-3; no reliable D call. V lost 3 bases to trimming and J lost 6 bases, with 5 bases between them. The CDR3 loop spans 11 amino acids. Germline-derived CDR1 and CDR2 are SGDLS and YYNGEE. This CDR3 is CASSGSDTQYF. The CDR3 DNA reads TGTGCCAGCAGCGGTAGTGATACGCAGTATTTT.

This chain joins TRBV21-1 and TRBJ1-6. TRBV21-1 is shown as a pseudogene. The CDR3 contains 18 residues. CDR3 bases: TGTGCCAGCAGCCTCCGGAAATCTTGGACAAACACGGAGGCACCCCTCCACTTT. Its protein is CASSLRKSWTNTEAPLHF.

This clone has just one count. The gene calls are TRBV2 and TRBJ2-2; perhaps TRBD1 as D (7 bases). This CDR3 has 15 amino acids. Germline CDR1 reads SNHLY; CDR2 reads FYNNEI. The ends were cut back, 4 bases at V and 3 bases at J, with 12 bases in the middle. The CDR3 DNA reads as TGTGCCAGCAGTGGGGCAGGGGGGTACACCGGGGAGCTGTTTTTT. The encoded protein is CASSGAGGYTGELFF.

This chain uses TRBV7-2 with TRBJ2-2; the D is unclear. This CDR3 region has 13 residues. The V end was cut by 2 bases, the J end by 8 bases, with 9 bases between. Germline V gene data show CDR1 as SGHTA and CDR2 as FQGNSA. The CDR3 region is CASSLLVAGELFF. The CDR3 DNA follows: TGTGCCAGCAGCTTATTGGTAGCTGGGGAGCTGTTTTTT.

The rearrangement uses TRBV2 and TRBJ1-2; TRBD1 is a possible D gene (6 bases). The ends were cut back, 6 bases at V and 4 bases at J, with 12 bases in the middle. CDR1 and CDR2 (germline): SNHLY, FYNNEI. The CDR3 runs 13 residues. CDR3 coding DNA: TGTGCCAGCAGAGGCGGACAGTCCTATGGCTACACCTTC. It is translated as CASRGGQSYGYTF.

The genes are TRBV5-4 and TRBJ2-7; a possible D gene is TRBD2 (6 bases). CDR3 length: 14 residues. Between the trimmed V and J ends, which lost 1 base and 3 bases, there was a span of 11 bases. Per the germline V gene, CDR1 is SGHNT and CDR2 is YYREEE (reference sequence). The DNA of the CDR3 is TGTGCCAGCAGCTTGAAGAAGGGAGGCTACGAGCAGTACTTC. This translates into CASSLKKGGYEQYF.

The V call is TRBV2, the J call TRBJ1-3, with D uncertain. With 1 base removed from V and 9 bases from J, the gap between germline ends came to 10 bases. CDR3 size: 13 residues. Germline values: CDR1 SNHLY, CDR2 FYNNEI. CDR3 protein: CASSEGGMGTIYF. The DNA for the CDR3 is TGTGCCAGCAGTGAAGGAGGGATGGGCACCATATATTTT.

The table lists this clone with many counts. The genes are TRBV30 and TRBJ2-3; possibly TRBD2 for D (5 bases). The CDR3 consists of 15 residues. The germline V and J ends were trimmed by 0 bases and 0 bases, with 10 bases remaining between them. Germline V gene data show CDR1 as GTSNPN and CDR2 as SVGIG (reference sequence). The CDR3 coding sequence is TGTGCCTGGAGTGTACCCGGGGATAGCACAGATACGCAGTATTTT. It yields the protein CAWSVPGDSTDTQYF. Combining the CDR3 with reference TRBV30 and TRBJ2-3 gives the whole variable domain SQTIHQWPATLVQPVGSPLSLECTVEGTSNPNLYWYRQAAGRGLQLLFYSVGIGQISSEVPQNLSASRPQDRQFILSSKKLLLSDSGFYLCAWSVPGDSTDTQYFGPGTRLTVL.

J is TRBJ2-2 and V is TRBV2; 7 nucleotides match TRBD1. Germline V gives CDR1 SNHLY, CDR2 FYNNEI. Losses at the gene ends were 8 bases for V and 4 bases for J; bases not matched to a gene: 10. The CDR3 is made up of 15 amino acids. The CDR3 nucleotides read TGTGCCAGCCTAAAGACAGGGCCGGGCACCGGGGAGCTGTTTTTT. Protein sequence: CASLKTGPGTGELFF.

The V and J genes are TRBV5-6 and TRBJ2-5; D possibly corresponds to TRBD1 (5 bases). This CDR3 spans 15 amino acids. V was pared by 1 base and J by 2 bases, with 12 bases between. The germline V gene encodes CDR1 SGHDT and CDR2 YYEEEE. This CDR3 is CASSLYGGAQETQYF. In DNA, the CDR3 is TGTGCCAGCAGCTTGTATGGTGGGGCGCAAGAGACCCAGTACTTC.

The chain recombines TRBV7-2 with TRBJ1-2; 8 bases are a match to TRBD1. V trimming: 5 bases; J trimming: 4 bases; junction bases outside the gene matches: 6. This CDR3 has 14 amino acids. CDR1 is SGHTA and CDR2 is FQGNSA in the germline V gene. As DNA, the CDR3 is TGTGCCAGCAGCCCACAGGGGGGCTTCTATGGCTACACCTTC. This encodes CASSPQGGFYGYTF.

The genes are TRBV2 and TRBJ2-3; D possibly corresponds to TRBD1 (6 bases). Germline assignment: CDR1 SNHLY and CDR2 FYNNEI. Trimming took off 7 bases at V and 0 bases at J, with 14 bases between the two ends. The CDR3 is 15 amino acids. This chain's CDR3 is CASNYQGRSTDTQYF. In nucleotides, the CDR3 is TGTGCCAGCAACTACCAGGGGCGGAGCACAGATACGCAGTATTTT. The full variable domain, its missing parts supplied by reference TRBV2 and TRBJ2-3, is EPEVTQTPSHQVTQMGQEVILRCVPISNHLYFYWYRQILGQKVEFLVSFYNNEISEKSEIFDDQFSVERPDGSNFTLKIRSTKLEDSAMYFCASNYQGRSTDTQYFGPGTRLTVL.

V usage is TRBV28 and J usage is TRBJ2-7; D perhaps matches TRBD1 (5 bases). CDR1 and CDR2 from the germline V gene are MDHEN and SYDVKM. This CDR3 is 14 amino acids long. Between the trimmed V and J ends, which lost 5 bases and 3 bases, there was a span of 14 bases. The CDR3 bases are TGTGCCAGCAGTCGACAGTATAAGGGCTACGAGCAGTACTTC. Translation: CASSRQYKGYEQYF.

V and J are TRBV7-3 and TRBJ2-2; a possible D gene is TRBD2 (6 bases). This CDR3 region has 15 residues. From germline, CDR1 is SGHTA and CDR2 FQGTGA. V was cut by 2 bases and J by 1 base, with 8 bases left in between. CDR3 nucleotides: TGTGCCAGCAGCTTAGTTAGCGGGAACACCGGGGAGCTGTTTTTT. Residues: CASSLVSGNTGELFF.

The chain employs TRBV5-5 and TRBJ2-1; D unclear. The V gene lost 5 bases and the J gene lost 0 bases, with 12 bases spanning the gap. The CDR3 has 15 amino acids. Looked up from germline, CDR1 is SGHKS and CDR2 is YYEKEE (reference sequence). The CDR3 DNA is TGTGCCAGCAGTCCCGATCCAAGCTCCTACAATGAGCAGTTCTTC. It specifies CASSPDPSSYNEQFF.

The genes are TRBV5-4 and TRBJ2-5, with 9 bases identical to TRBD1. This CDR3 has 15 residues. The V gene end was trimmed by 4 bases and the J gene end by 5 bases; junction bases not matched to a gene: 9. Germline V gene sequence: CDR1 SGHNT, CDR2 YYREEE (reference sequence). The CDR3 DNA reads as TGTGCCAGCAGCCCCCGGGACAGGGTTCAGGAGACCCAGTACTTC. Translation gives CASSPRDRVQETQYF.

The chain combines TRBV4-1 with TRBJ2-7, with a possible D match to TRBD2 (6 bases). The CDR3 spans 15 residues. Trimming removed 0 bases at V and 3 bases at J, with 12 bases between. CDR1 and CDR2 from the germline V gene are MGHRA and YSYEKL. The CDR3 region is CASSQDAGGIYEQYF. DNA for the CDR3: TGCGCCAGCAGCCAAGACGCCGGCGGGATCTACGAGCAGTACTTC.

The V call is TRBV15, the J call TRBJ2-5, with 7 positions matching TRBD1. The J call may be mistaken, given a closer DNA end match to TRBJ2-7. This CDR3 comprises 15 residues. CDR1 and CDR2 from the germline V gene are LNHNV and YYDKDF (reference sequence). CDR3 sequence (DNA): TGTGCCACCAGCAGAGGAGGGGACAGATCCTACGAGCAGTACTTC. This encodes CATSRGGDRSYEQYF.

A few counts support this clone. The V and J genes are TRBV7-2 and TRBJ1-1; D is uncertain. The CDR3 spans 15 residues. The V end was cut by 1 base, the J end by 2 bases, with 11 bases between. Germline CDR1 reads SGHTA; CDR2 reads FQGNSA. The CDR3 reads CASSLEARLNTEAFF. CDR3 in DNA: TGTGCCAGCAGCTTAGAAGCGCGACTTAACACTGAAGCTTTCTTT.

The chain combines TRBV5-8 with TRBJ1-5; 7 nucleotides align to TRBD1. Germline trimming cut 6 bases from V and 2 bases from J; bases unmatched to any gene: 8. CDR1 and CDR2 from the germline V gene are SGHTS and YDEGEE. This CDR3 is 15 amino acids long. In DNA, the CDR3 is TGTGCCAGCATCCCGACAGGGACGGGCAATCAGCCCCAGCATTTT. Its protein product is CASIPTGTGNQPQHF.

The V call is TRBV4-2, the J call TRBJ2-1; 8 bases fit TRBD2. Trimming took 0 bases from V and 1 from J; bases not matched to a gene: 2. Germline CDR1 and CDR2: LGHNA and YNFKEQ. The CDR3 sequence is 16 residues long. CDR3 sequence: CASSQDGGGSYNEQFF. The CDR3 DNA follows: TGTGCCAGCAGCCAAGATGGCGGGGGGTCCTACAATGAGCAGTTCTTC.

This clone was counted between two and nine times. The V gene is TRBV18, the J gene TRBJ1-5; TRBD1 aligns across 9 bases. V dropped 2 bases and J dropped 3; count of bases not matched to a gene: 5. The CDR3 covers 16 residues. Germline loops: CDR1 KGHSH, CDR2 LQKENI. The CDR3 here is CASSPTQGAINQPQHF. The CDR3 DNA is TGTGCCAGCTCACCAACACAGGGGGCGATCAATCAGCCCCAGCATTTT.

V is TRBV30 and J is TRBJ2-3; D not resolved. V was trimmed by 3 bases and J by 0 bases, leaving 10 bases between them. The CDR3 is made up of 14 amino acids. CDR1 is GTSNPN and CDR2 is SVGIG in the germline V gene (reference sequence). In DNA, the CDR3 is TGTGCCTGGAGAGAAGGAGCTAGCACAGATACGCAGTATTTT. It yields the protein CAWREGASTDTQYF.

Only one count was recorded for this clone. V and J are TRBV28 and TRBJ2-7; D might be TRBD2 (7 bases). The V end lost 3 bases, the J end lost 6 bases, and 15 bases lay between the germline ends. Germline CDR1 and CDR2: MDHEN and SYDVKM. The CDR3 totals 14 residues. The CDR3 DNA sequence: TGTGCCAGCAGTTTCCGGGGGGCTGAGAGCGAGCAGTACTTC. Translated, it gives CASSFRGAESEQYF.

The V call is TRBV5-1, the J call TRBJ2-5, with 9 bases lining up with TRBD1. The end of the DNA aligns better with TRBJ2-7, so the J call may be wrong. This CDR3 is 16 amino acids long. Per the germline V gene, CDR1 is SGHRS and CDR2 is YFSETQ. The CDR3 protein is CASSFTGGSSSYEQYF. CDR3 nucleotide sequence: TGCGCCAGCAGCTTTACAGGGGGCAGTAGCTCCTACGAGCAGTACTTC.

Regarding this clone: Other DNA sequences of this sample code for an identical CDR3. This chain joins TRBV10-3 and TRBJ2-7, with D unresolved. The length of the CDR3 is 13 residues. Trimming shortened V by 4 bases and J by 0 bases, and 7 bases separated the two germline ends. The germline gives CDR1 ENHRY, CDR2 SYGVKD. DNA of the CDR3: TGTGCCATCAGTGCGGGCGGCTCCTACGAGCAGTACTTC. Translating it yields CAISAGGSYEQYF.

The J gene is TRBJ2-1, the V gene TRBV2; 7 bases map to TRBD1. CDR3 length equals 13 residues. The V segment lost 2 bases and the J segment 10 bases; nucleotides outside the gene matches: 5. Germline V CDR1 and CDR2: SNHLY, FYNNEI. CDR3 sequence: CASSEPQGEEQFF. The CDR3 DNA reads as TGTGCCAGCAGTGAACCCCAGGGGGAGGAGCAGTTCTTC.

The V gene is TRBV2, the J gene TRBJ2-5, with 7 bases identical to TRBD1. The germline V gene encodes CDR1 SNHLY and CDR2 FYNNEI. J lost 5 bases, V lost 7 bases, and 13 bases had no gene match. This CDR3 has 15 amino acids. The CDR3 sequence is CASIRGQGHEETQYF. CDR3 bases: TGTGCCAGCATTAGGGGGCAGGGGCACGAGGAGACCCAGTACTTC.